This T cell receptor beta chain was identified during a study of blood T cell repertoires in COVID-19. Overall study context: Material from acute and convalescent COVID-19 was sourced from the United States, Italy and Spain. Sample material is recorded as cDNA or gDNA derived from T cells, B-cell-depleted T cells, or PBMCs.

CDR1 and CDR2 from the germline V gene are LGHNA and YSLEER. Trimming at V came to 0 bases and at J to 5 bases, leaving 7 bases not matched to a gene. The CDR3 extends over 16 amino acids. Recruitment covered about 25 US areas and drew participants whose ages spanned roughly 18 to 89 years. Source study methods: Researchers report that nucleated cell counts were estimated from reference gene primer amplification. Sequencing used immunoSEQ multiplex PCR; TCRdb keeps in-frame clones, though not all of them. D and trimming come from the DNA, and the V and J calls and clone size come from that table. The profile shows roughly 300,000 clones, around 90% of them singletons.

This rearrangement joins TRBV4-3 to TRBJ2-5, with TRBD2 matching over 9 bases. The specimen was PBMCs or T cells enriched from blood (not recorded which). This receptor was identified in a woman in her 30s who had recovered from COVID-19. CDR3 in amino acids: CASSQDAAGGAETQYF. The CDR3 coding sequence is TGCGCCAGCAGCCAAGATGCAGCGGGGGGAGCGGAGACCCAGTACTTC.